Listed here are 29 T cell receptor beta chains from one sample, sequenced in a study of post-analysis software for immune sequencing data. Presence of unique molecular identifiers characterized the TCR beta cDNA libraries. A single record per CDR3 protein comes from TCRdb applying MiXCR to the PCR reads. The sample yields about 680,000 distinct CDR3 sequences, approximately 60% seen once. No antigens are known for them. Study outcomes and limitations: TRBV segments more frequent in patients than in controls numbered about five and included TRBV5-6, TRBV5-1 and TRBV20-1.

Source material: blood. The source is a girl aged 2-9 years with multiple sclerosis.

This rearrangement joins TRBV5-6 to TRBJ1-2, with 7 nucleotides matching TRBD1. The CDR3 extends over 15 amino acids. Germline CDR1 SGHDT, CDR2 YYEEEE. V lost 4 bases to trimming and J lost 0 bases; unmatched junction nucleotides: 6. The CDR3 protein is CASSRGDSPNYGYTF. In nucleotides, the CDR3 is TGTGCCAGCAGCCGGGGGGACAGTCCTAACTATGGCTACACCTTC.

Here the CDR3 DNA reads TGTGCCACCAGTGCCGCCGGAGGGGATCAGCCCCAGCATTTT. Translating gives CATSAAGGDQPQHF. The chain links TRBV24-1 to TRBJ1-5; weak D call: TRBD1 (5 bases). V was cut by 5 bases and J by 5 bases, with 12 bases left in between. This CDR3 contains 14 residues. Germline V CDR1 and CDR2: KGHDR, SFDVKD.

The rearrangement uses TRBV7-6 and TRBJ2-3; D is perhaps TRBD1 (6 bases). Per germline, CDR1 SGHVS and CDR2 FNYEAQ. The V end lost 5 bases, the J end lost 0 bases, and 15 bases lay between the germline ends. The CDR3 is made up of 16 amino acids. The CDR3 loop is CASSPTGWASTDTQYF. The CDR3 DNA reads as TGTGCCAGCAGCCCAACAGGGTGGGCAAGCACAGATACGCAGTATTTT.

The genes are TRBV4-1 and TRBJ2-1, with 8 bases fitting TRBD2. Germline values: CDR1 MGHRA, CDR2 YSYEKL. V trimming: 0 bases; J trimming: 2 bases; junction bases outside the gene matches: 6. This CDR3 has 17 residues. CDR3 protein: CASSQDSTSGTYNEQFF. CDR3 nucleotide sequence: TGCGCCAGCAGCCAAGATTCTACTAGCGGAACCTACAATGAGCAGTTCTTC.

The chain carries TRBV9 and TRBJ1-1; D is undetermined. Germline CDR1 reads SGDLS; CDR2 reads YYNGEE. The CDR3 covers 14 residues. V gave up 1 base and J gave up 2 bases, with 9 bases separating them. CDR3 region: CASSVLPDNTEAFF. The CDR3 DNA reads TGTGCCAGCAGCGTACTTCCCGATAACACTGAAGCTTTCTTT.

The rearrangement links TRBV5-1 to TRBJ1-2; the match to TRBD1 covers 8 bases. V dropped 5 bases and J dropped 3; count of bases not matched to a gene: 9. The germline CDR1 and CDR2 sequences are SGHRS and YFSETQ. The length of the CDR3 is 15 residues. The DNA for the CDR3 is TGCGCCAGCAGGGAGAACCCGGGACAGGACTATGGCTACACCTTC. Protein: CASRENPGQDYGYTF.

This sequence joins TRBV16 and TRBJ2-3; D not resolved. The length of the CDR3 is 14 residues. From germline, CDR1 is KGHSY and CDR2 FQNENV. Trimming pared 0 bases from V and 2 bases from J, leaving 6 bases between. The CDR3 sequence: CASSQSQFTDTQYF. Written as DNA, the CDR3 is TGTGCCAGCAGCCAATCCCAGTTCACAGATACGCAGTATTTT. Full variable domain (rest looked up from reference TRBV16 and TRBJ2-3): GEEVAQTPKHLVRGEGQKAKLYCAPIKGHSYVFWYQQVLKNEFKFLISFQNENVFDETGMPKERFSAKCLPNSPCSLEIQATKLEDSAVYFCASSQSQFTDTQYFGPGTRLTVL.

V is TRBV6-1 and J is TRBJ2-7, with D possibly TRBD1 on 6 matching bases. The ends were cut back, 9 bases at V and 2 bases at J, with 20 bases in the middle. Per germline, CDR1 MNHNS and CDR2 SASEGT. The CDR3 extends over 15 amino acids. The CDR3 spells CASITRDTQTYEQYF. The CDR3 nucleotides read TGTGCCAGTATCACCCGGGACACTCAAACCTACGAGCAGTACTTC.

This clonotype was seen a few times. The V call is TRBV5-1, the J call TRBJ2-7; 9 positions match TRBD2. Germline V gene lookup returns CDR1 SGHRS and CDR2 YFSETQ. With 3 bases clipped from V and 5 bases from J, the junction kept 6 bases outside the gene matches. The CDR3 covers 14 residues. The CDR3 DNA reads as TGCGCCAGCAGCTCTAGCGGGGCCATCGACGAGCAGTACTTC. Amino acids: CASSSSGAIDEQYF.

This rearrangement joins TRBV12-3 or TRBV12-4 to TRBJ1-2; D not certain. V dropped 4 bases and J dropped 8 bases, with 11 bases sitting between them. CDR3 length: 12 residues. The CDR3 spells CASSSAGYGYTF. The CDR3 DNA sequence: TGTGCCAGCAGTTCGGCTGGGTACGGCTACACCTTC.

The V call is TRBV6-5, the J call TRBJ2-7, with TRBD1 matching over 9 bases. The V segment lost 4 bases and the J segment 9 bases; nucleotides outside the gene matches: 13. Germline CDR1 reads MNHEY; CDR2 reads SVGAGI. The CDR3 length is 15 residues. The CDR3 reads CASSSTVPGTGRQYF. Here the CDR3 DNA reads TGTGCCAGCAGTTCCACGGTCCCCGGGACAGGGCGGCAGTACTTC.

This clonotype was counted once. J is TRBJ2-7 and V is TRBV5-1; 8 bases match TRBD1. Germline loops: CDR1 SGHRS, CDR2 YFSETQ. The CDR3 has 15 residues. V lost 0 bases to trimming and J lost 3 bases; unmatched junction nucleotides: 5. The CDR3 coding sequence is TGCGCCAGCAGCTTGGGTCCGGGACAGGACTACGAGCAGTACTTC. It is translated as CASSLGPGQDYEQYF.

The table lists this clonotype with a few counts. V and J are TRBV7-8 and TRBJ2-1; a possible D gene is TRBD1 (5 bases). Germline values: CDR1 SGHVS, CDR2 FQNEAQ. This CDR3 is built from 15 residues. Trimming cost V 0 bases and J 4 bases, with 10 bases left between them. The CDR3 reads CASSLAGRWYNEQFF. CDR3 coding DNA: TGTGCCAGCAGCTTAGCGGGGCGGTGGTACAATGAGCAGTTCTTC. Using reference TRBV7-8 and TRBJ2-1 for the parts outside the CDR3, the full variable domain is GAGVSQSPRYKVAKRGQDVALRCDPISGHVSLFWYQQALGQGPEFLTYFQNEAQLDKSGLPSDRFFAERPEGSVSTLKIQRTQQEDSAVYLCASSLAGRWYNEQFFGPGTRLTVL.

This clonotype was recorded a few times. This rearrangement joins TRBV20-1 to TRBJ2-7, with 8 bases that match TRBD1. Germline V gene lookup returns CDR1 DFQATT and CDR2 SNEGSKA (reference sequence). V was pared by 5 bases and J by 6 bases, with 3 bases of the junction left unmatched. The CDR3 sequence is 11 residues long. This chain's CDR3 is CSAPTGGEQYF. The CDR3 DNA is TGCAGTGCTCCTACAGGGGGCGAGCAGTACTTC.

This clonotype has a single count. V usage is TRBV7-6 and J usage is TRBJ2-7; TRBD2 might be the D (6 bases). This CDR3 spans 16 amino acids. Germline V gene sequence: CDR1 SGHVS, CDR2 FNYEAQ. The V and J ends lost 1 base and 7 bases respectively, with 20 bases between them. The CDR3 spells CASSLGGTVMGNEQYF. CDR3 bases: TGTGCCAGCAGCTTAGGCGGGACGGTTATGGGCAATGAGCAGTACTTC.

The CDR3 region has the DNA TGTGCCGTTACCTCAGGGGCCAACGTCCTGACTTTC. Protein product: CAVTSGANVLTF. The rearrangement links TRBV7-2 to TRBJ2-6; D is unresolved. CDR3 length: 12 residues. Germline CDR1 SGHTA, CDR2 FQGNSA. The germline V and J ends were trimmed by 11 bases and 4 bases, with 9 bases remaining between them.

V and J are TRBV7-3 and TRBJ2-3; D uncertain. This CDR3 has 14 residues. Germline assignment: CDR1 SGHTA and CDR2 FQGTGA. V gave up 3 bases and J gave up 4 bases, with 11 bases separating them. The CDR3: CASSLGSDADTQYF. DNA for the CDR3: TGTGCCAGCAGCTTGGGCAGCGACGCAGATACGCAGTATTTT.

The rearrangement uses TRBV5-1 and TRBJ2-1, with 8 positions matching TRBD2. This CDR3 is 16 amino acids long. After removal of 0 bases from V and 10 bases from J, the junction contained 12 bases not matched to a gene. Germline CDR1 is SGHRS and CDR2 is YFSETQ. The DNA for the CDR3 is TGCGCCAGCAGCTTGGAGTCGCGGGGGGTCATCTGGGAGCAGTTCTTC. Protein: CASSLESRGVIWEQFF.

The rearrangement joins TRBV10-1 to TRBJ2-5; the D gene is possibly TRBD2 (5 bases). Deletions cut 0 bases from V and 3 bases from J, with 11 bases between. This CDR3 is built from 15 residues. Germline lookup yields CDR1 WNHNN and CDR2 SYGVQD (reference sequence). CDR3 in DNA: TGCGCCAGCAGTGAGTCGGCTAGCTGGGAAGAGACCCAGTACTTC. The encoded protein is CASSESASWEETQYF.

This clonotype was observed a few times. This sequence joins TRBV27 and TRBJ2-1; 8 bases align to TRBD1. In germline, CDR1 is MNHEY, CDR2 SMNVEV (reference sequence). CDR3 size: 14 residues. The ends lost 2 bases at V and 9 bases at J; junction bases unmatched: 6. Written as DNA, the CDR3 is TGTGCCAGCAGTTTAAACAGGGGGGACACTGAGCAGTTCTTC. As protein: CASSLNRGDTEQFF.

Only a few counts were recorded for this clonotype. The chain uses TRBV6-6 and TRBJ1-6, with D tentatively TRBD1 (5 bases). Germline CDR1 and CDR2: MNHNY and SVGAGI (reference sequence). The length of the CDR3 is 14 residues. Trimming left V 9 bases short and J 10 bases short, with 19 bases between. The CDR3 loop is CASNTGQGGSPLHF. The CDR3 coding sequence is TGTGCCAGTAACACGGGGCAGGGAGGCTCACCCCTCCACTTT.

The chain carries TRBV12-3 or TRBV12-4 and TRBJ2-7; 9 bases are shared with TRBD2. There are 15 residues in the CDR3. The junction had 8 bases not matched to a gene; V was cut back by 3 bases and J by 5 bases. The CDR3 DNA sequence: TGTGCCAGCAGTTTGAGTAGCGGGAGAATCCACGAGCAGTACTTC. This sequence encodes CASSLSSGRIHEQYF.

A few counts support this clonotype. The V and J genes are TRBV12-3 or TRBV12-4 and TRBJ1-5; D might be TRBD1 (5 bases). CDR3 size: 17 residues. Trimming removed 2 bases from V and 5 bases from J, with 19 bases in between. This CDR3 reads CASSLRVRGGRDQPQHF. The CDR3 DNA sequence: TGTGCCAGCAGTTTACGGGTGAGGGGCGGCCGAGATCAGCCCCAGCATTTT.

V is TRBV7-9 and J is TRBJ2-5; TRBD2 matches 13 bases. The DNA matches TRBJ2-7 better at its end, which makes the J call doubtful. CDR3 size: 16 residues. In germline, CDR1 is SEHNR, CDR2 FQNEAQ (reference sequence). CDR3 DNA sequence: TGTGCCAGCAGCGATAGGACTAGCGGGAGAGTCTACGAGCAGTACTTC. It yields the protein CASSDRTSGRVYEQYF.

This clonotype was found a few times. CDR3 sequence reads: CASSRGQTPYNEQFF. CDR3 DNA sequence: TGTGCCAGCAGTCGGGGACAGACTCCCTACAATGAGCAGTTCTTC. This chain connects TRBV6-5 to TRBJ2-1; 7 nucleotides align to TRBD1. The CDR3 is made up of 15 amino acids. V shed 5 bases, J shed 2 bases, and the junction held 6 bases outside the gene matches. Germline CDR1 MNHEY, CDR2 SVGAGI.

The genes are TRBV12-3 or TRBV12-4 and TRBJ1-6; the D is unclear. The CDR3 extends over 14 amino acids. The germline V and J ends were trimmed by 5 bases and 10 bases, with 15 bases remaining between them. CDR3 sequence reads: CASSAPGAGSPLHF. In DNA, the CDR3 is TGTGCCAGCAGTGCGCCAGGTGCAGGCTCACCCCTCCACTTT.

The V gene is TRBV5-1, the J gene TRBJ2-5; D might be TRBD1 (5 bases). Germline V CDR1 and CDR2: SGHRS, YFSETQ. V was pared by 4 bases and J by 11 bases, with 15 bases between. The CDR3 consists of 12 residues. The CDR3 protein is CASSPGQGFQYF. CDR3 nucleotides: TGCGCCAGCAGCCCCGGCCAGGGTTTTCAGTACTTC.

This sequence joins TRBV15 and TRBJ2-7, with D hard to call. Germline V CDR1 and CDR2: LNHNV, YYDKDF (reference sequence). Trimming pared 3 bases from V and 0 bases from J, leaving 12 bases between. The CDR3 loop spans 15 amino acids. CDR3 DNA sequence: TGTGCCACCAGCAGCCGGAGATCCTTCTCCTACGAGCAGTACTTC. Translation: CATSSRRSFSYEQYF.

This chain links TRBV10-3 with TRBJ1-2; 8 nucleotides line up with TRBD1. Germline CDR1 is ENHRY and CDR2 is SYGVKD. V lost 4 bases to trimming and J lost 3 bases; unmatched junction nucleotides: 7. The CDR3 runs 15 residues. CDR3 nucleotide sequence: TGTGCCATCAGTGGCCCGGACAGGGCGTACTATGGCTACACCTTC. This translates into CAISGPDRAYYGYTF.